This T cell receptor (beta chain) emerged from a study of patients and donors after allogeneic stem cell transplantation. MiXCR was run by TCRdb on the RT-PCR reads, yielding one entry per CDR3 protein. Of about 200,000 distinct CDR3 sequences in the sample, around 41% were seen once. The CDR3 runs to 12 residues. The V end was cut by 8 bases, the J end by 7 bases, with 12 bases between. This chain joins TRBV12-3 or TRBV12-4 and TRBJ2-1; no firm D call. The receptor was isolated from a human donor who was either an allogeneic HSCT recipient or a stem cell or donor lymphocyte infusion donor (not recorded which). It is not recorded whose cells these are; they may come from a transplant donor. The sample taken for sequencing was blood, either unsorted or a sorted T cell fraction (not recorded which). CDR3 DNA: TGTGCCAGCGGGTTGGGAAGTAATGAGCAGTTCTTC. Encoded protein: CASGLGSNEQFF.